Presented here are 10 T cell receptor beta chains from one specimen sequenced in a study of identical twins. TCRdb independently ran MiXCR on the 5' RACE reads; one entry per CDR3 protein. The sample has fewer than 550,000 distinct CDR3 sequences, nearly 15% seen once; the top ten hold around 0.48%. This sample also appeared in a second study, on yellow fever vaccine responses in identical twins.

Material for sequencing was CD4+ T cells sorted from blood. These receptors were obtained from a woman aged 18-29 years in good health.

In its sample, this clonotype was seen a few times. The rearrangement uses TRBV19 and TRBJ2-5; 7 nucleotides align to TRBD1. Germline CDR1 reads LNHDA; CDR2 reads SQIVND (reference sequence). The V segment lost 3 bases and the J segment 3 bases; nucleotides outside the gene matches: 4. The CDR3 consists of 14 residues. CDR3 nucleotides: TGTGCCAGTAGTATGAGGGGGACAGAAGAGACCCAGTACTTC. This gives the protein CASSMRGTEETQYF.

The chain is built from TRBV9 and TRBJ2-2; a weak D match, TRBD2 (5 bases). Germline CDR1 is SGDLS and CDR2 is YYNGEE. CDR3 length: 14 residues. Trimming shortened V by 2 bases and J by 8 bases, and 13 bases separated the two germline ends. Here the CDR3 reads CASSVGLVGGELFF. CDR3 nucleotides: TGTGCCAGCAGCGTCGGACTTGTTGGGGGGGAGCTGTTTTTT.

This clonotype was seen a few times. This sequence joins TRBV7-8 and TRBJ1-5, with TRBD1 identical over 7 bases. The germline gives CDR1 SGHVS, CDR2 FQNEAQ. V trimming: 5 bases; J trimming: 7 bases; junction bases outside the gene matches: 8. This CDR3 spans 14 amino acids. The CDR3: CASSAEGAKQPQHF. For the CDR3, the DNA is TGTGCCAGCAGCGCGGAGGGGGCCAAACAGCCCCAGCATTTT.

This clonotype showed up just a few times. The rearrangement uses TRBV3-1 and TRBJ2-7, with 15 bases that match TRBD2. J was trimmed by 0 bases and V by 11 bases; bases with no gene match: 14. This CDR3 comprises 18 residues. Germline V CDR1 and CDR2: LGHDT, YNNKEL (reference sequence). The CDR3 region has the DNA TGTGCCTTCAGTCTCAGGACTAGCGGGAGGGAACTCTCCTACGAGCAGTACTTC. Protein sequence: CAFSLRTSGRELSYEQYF.

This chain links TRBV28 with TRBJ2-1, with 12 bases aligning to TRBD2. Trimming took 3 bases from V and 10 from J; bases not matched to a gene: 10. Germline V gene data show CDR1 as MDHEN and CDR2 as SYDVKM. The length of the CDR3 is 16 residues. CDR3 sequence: CASSFASGGAIQEQFF. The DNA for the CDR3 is TGTGCCAGCAGTTTCGCTAGCGGGGGGGCCATTCAGGAGCAGTTCTTC.

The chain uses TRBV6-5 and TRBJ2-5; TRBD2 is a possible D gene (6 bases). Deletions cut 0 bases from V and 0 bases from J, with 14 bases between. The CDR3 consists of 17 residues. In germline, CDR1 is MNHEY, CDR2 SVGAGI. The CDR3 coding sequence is TGTGCCAGCAGTTACTCGCCTAGCGCTTATTACCAAGAGACCCAGTACTTC. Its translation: CASSYSPSAYYQETQYF.

In DNA, the CDR3 is TGCAGTGCTAGATCGGACAGAGTGCTCACAGATACGCAGTATTTT. Protein: CSARSDRVLTDTQYF. The chain links TRBV20-1 to TRBJ2-3; weak D call: TRBD1 (6 bases). V lost 2 bases and J lost 2, with 14 bases in between. The CDR3 length is 15 residues. CDR1 is DFQATT, CDR2 SNEGSKA, per germline (reference sequence).

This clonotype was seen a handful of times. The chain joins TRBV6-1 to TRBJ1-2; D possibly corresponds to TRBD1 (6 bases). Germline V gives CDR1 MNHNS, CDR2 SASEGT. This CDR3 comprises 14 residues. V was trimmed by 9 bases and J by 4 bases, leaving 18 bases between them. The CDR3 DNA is TGTGCCAGTTACGGTCACAGGGACTTCTATGGCTACACCTTC. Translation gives CASYGHRDFYGYTF.

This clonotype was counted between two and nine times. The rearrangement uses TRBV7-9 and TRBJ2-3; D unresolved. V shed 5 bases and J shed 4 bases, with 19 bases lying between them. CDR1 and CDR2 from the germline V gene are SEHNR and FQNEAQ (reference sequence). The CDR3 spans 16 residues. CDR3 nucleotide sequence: TGTGCCAGCAGCCAAACCACACCCTCCTGGGCAGATACGCAGTATTTT. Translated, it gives CASSQTTPSWADTQYF.

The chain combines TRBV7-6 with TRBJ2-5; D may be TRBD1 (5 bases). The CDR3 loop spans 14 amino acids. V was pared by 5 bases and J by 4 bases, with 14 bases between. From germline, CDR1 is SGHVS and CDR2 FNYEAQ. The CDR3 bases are TGTGCCAGCAGCCAACCTGAAAGGGGAGAGACCCAGTACTTC. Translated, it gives CASSQPERGETQYF.